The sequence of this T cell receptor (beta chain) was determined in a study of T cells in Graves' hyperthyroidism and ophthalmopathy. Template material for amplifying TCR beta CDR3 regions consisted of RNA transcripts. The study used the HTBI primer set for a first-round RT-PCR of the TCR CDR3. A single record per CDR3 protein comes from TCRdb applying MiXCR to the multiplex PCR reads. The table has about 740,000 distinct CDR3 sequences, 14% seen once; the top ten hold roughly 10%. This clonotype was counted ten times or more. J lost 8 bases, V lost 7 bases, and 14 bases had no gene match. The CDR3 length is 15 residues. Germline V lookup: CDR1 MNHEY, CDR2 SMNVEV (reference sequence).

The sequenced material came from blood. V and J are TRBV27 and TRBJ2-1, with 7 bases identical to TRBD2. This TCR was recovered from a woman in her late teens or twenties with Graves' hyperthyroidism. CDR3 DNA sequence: TGTGCCAGCATCCCCCGCGGGAGAATGTCCGATGAGCAGTTCTTC. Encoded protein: CASIPRGRMSDEQFF.